The rows below give T cell receptor beta chains drawn from one sample of a study of cytomegalovirus exposure and HLA in healthy donors. Clones were sequenced by immunoSEQ multiplex PCR, and TCRdb holds only the in-frame ones, with some missing. Here the sample spans about 90,000 clones, about 67% being singletons. The sample consisted of PBMCs. These receptors came from a woman under 30 in good health and CMV-seropositive. CDR3s include the opening cysteine and the closing phenylalanine or tryptophan. A D gene is named only where the DNA matches it firmly. Clone size is not always given. Where it is, it says once, few, many or a class for expanded clones.

>TRBD1|TRBJ2-1|TRBV29-1|NA
CSVENPGQGSNEQFF
TGCAGCGTAGAAAATCCGGGACAGGGTAGCAATGAGCAGTTCTTC
>TRBD2|TRBJ2-1|TRBV7-2|NA
CASSLGTRSDEQFF
TGTGCCAGCAGCTTAGGGACTAGGTCCGATGAGCAGTTCTTC
>NA|TRBJ2-3|TRBV7-8|few
CASSYDWKDTQYF
TGTGCCAGCAGCTACGACTGGAAAGATACGCAGTATTTT
>TRBD1|TRBJ1-5|TRBV7-8|NA
CASSPSGGRDQPQHF
TGTGCCAGCAGCCCATCAGGGGGCCGGGACCAGCCCCAGCATTTT
>NA|TRBJ2-2|TRBV5-4|few
CASSFGNFHTGELFF
TGTGCCAGCAGCTTCGGGAACTTCCACACCGGGGAGCTGTTTTTT
>NA|TRBJ2-5|TRBV29-1|NA
CSVEDGGGRAETQYF
TGCAGCGTTGAAGACGGGGGCGGGAGAGCGGAGACCCAGTACTTC
>TRBD1|TRBJ1-1|TRBV19|few
CASSIGRGHTEAFF
TGTGCCAGTAGTATCGGCAGGGGGCACACTGAAGCTTTCTTT
>TRBD2|TRBJ2-7|TRBV7-9|NA
CATPGGGGLSYEQYF
TGTGCCACCCCGGGGGGTGGGGGTTTGTCCTACGAGCAGTACTTC
>TRBD1|TRBJ1-5|TRBV5-1|NA
CASSRKTGYDQPQHF
TGCGCCAGCAGCCGTAAGACAGGGTATGATCAGCCCCAGCATTTT
>NA|TRBJ1-4|TRBV2|NA
CASREQGPNEKLFF
TGTGCCAGCAGGGAACAGGGCCCCAATGAAAAACTGTTTTTT
>TRBD1|TRBJ1-2|TRBV30|NA
CAWSAGQDPYNYGYTF
TGTGCCTGGAGCGCGGGACAGGACCCCTATAACTATGGCTACACCTTC
>TRBD1|TRBJ1-2|TRBV9|few
CASSVDPTGGIGGYTF
TGTGCCAGCAGCGTAGACCCAACAGGGGGCATCGGTGGCTACACCTTC
>NA|TRBJ1-1|TRBV18|NA
CASSPSGEAFF
TGTGCCAGCTCACCATCAGGGGAAGCTTTCTTT
>NA|TRBJ1-1|TRBV7-9|NA
CASSSRNRLGTEAFF
TGTGCCAGCAGCAGTCGGAACCGGCTAGGCACTGAAGCTTTCTTT
>TRBD1|TRBJ2-5|TRBV29-1|few
CSVEDPDRGQETQYF
TGCAGCGTTGAAGACCCGGACAGGGGGCAAGAGACCCAGTACTTC
>NA|TRBJ1-1|TRBV5-4|NA
CASSPWQDTEAFF
TGTGCCAGCAGCCCCTGGCAAGACACTGAAGCTTTCTTT
>NA|TRBJ1-2|TRBV4-3|NA
CASSQKTGQAYGYTF
TGCGCCAGCAGCCAAAAAACAGGTCAAGCCTATGGCTACACCTTC
>NA|TRBJ2-1|TRBV28|once
CASSFLRPYNEQFF
TGTGCCAGCAGTTTTTTGCGGCCCTACAATGAGCAGTTCTTC
>TRBD1|TRBJ2-5|TRBV7-6|NA
CASSLVGQSQETQYF
TGTGCCAGCAGCTTAGTGGGACAGAGCCAAGAGACCCAGTACTTC
>TRBD1|TRBJ1-2|TRBV28|NA
CASSTLPRQGRNGYTF
TGTGCCAGCAGTACACTACCTAGACAGGGGAGGAATGGCTACACCTTC
>NA|TRBJ1-1|TRBV14|NA
CASSGRGGWNMEYNTEAFF
TGTGCCAGCAGTGGCAGGGGTGGATGGAACATGGAATACAACACTGAAGCTTTCTTT
>NA|TRBJ2-7|TRBV7-2|NA
CASSLGEYEQYF
TGTGCCAGCAGCTTGGGCGAGTACGAGCAGTACTTC
>NA|TRBJ1-2|TRBV18|NA
CASSPDINYGYTF
TGTGCCAGCTCACCGGACATCAACTATGGCTACACCTTC
>TRBD2|TRBJ2-2|TRBV6-5|NA
CASGGLADTGELFF
TGTGCCAGCGGTGGACTAGCGGACACCGGGGAGCTGTTTTTT
>TRBD1|TRBJ1-5|TRBV30|NA
CAWDRGSNQPQHF
TGTGCCTGGGACAGGGGTAGCAATCAGCCCCAGCATTTT
>NA|TRBJ2-7|TRBV4-3|NA
CASSQALAGGYEQYF
TGCGCCAGCAGCCAAGCCCTAGCAGGGGGGTACGAGCAGTACTTC
>NA|TRBJ2-7|TRBV28|NA
CASPSPGPPYEQYF
TGTGCCAGCCCCTCGCCAGGGCCCCCCTACGAGCAGTACTTC
>TRBD2|TRBJ2-1|TRBV27|NA
CASSLSTRREIFNEQFF
TGTGCCAGCAGTTTATCAACTCGGCGGGAGATCTTCAATGAGCAGTTCTTC
>NA|TRBJ2-3|TRBV13|NA
CATGRSRDTQYF
TGTGCCACCGGTAGGTCCAGGGATACGCAGTATTTT
>TRBD1|TRBJ1-4|TRBV7-9|NA
CASSPGQGSEKLFF
TGTGCCAGCAGCCCTGGACAGGGTAGCGAAAAACTGTTTTTT
>NA|TRBJ1-2|TRBV6-1|NA
CASTIRRGNDGYTF
TGTGCCAGCACAATTAGGAGAGGGAATGATGGCTACACCTTC
>TRBD1|TRBJ1-4|TRBV6-6|few
CASSPGTGGFEKLFF
TGTGCCAGCAGCCCCGGGACAGGGGGCTTTGAAAAACTGTTTTTT
>NA|TRBJ2-5|TRBV28|NA
CASSLRGGSREQYF
TGTGCCAGCAGTTTAAGGGGGGGGAGTAGAGAGCAGTACTTC
>NA|TRBJ1-5|TRBV5-8|NA
CASNSRGARSNQPQHF
TGTGCCAGCAATTCCCGGGGGGCGCGGAGCAATCAGCCCCAGCATTTT
>NA|TRBJ1-5|TRBV6-1|NA
CASSDLAISNQPQHF
TGTGCCAGCAGCGACTTAGCCATTAGCAATCAGCCCCAGCATTTT
>NA|TRBJ1-4|TRBV10-3|NA
CAAWGGSTNEKLFF
TGTGCCGCGTGGGGGGGCTCAACTAATGAAAAACTGTTTTTT
>TRBD1|TRBJ2-2|TRBV25-1|NA
CASSQIDRVGTGELFF
TGTGCCAGCAGTCAAATCGACAGGGTAGGAACCGGGGAGCTGTTTTTT
>NA|TRBJ2-1|TRBV7-6|NA
CASSPTRSTGNNEQFF
TGTGCCAGCAGCCCAACCCGTAGCACAGGGAACAATGAGCAGTTCTTC
>NA|TRBJ2-5|TRBV28|NA
CASSLTGSQETQYF
TGTGCCAGCAGTTTAACAGGTTCTCAAGAGACCCAGTACTTC
>TRBD1|TRBJ1-5|TRBV6-5|few
CASSYSGTGNQPQHF
TGTGCCAGCAGTTACTCCGGGACAGGGAATCAGCCCCAGCATTTT
>TRBD2|TRBJ2-4|TRBV5-4|NA
CASSLRGVNIQYF
TGTGCCAGCAGCTTGCGGGGGGTAAACATTCAGTACTTC
>NA|TRBJ2-7|TRBV6-5|NA
CASSLSRGAYEQYF
TGTGCCAGCAGTCTCTCTAGGGGCGCCTACGAGCAGTACTTC
>NA|TRBJ1-4|TRBV4-1|NA
CASSPAVTNEKLFF
TGCGCCAGCAGCCCCGCGGTTACTAATGAAAAACTGTTTTTT
>NA|TRBJ1-3|TRBV6-1|NA
CASSAGGRPSSGNTIYF
TGTGCCAGCAGTGCGGGGGGGAGGCCCTCCTCTGGAAACACCATATATTTT